These 31 T cell receptor beta chains originate from one sample sequenced in a study of regulatory T cells in long-lasting Graves disease. As for time point: persistent/refractory GD, antithyroid drugs over 5 years with positive TRAb. Following extraction of RNA from PBMCs, that RNA was used to make the TCR library. For TCR beta, libraries came from iRepertoire HTBI primers and Arm-PCR of CDR3 regions. Using its own MiXCR run on the multiplex PCR reads, TCRdb lists one record per CDR3 protein. The profile shows approximately 360,000 distinct CDR3 sequences, approximately 25% of them singletons. Sequenced here: peripheral blood mononuclear cells (PBMCs), sampled when the disease was refractory, from a patient treated with antithyroid drugs. Receptor source: a woman in her thirties or forties with Graves disease.

This chain uses TRBV5-1 with TRBJ2-3; D is unclear. The CDR3 runs 15 residues. V lost 0 bases and J 7 bases, leaving 15 bases between the germline ends. In germline, CDR1 is SGHRS, CDR2 YFSETQ. CDR3 coding DNA: TGCGCCAGCAGCTTGGGCGAAGTAGGGAAAAATACGCAGTATTTT. Its translation: CASSLGEVGKNTQYF.

This clonotype was counted ten times or more. The genes are TRBV19 and TRBJ1-2; 10 bases map to TRBD1. The V gene end was trimmed by 6 bases and the J gene end by 4 bases; junction bases not matched to a gene: 5. This CDR3 contains 14 residues. CDR1 is LNHDA, CDR2 SQIVND, per germline (reference sequence). The CDR3 sequence: CASSGQGGLYGYTF. CDR3 nucleotides: TGTGCCAGTAGCGGACAGGGGGGCCTCTATGGCTACACCTTC.

This clonotype was observed at least ten times. This sequence joins TRBV2 and TRBJ2-7; 10 nucleotides line up with TRBD2. The V gene end was trimmed by 1 base and the J gene end by 6 bases; junction bases not matched to a gene: 3. The CDR3 is 14 amino acids. Germline assignment: CDR1 SNHLY and CDR2 FYNNEI. The CDR3 sequence: CASSEGSGRPEQYF. CDR3 in DNA: TGTGCCAGCAGTGAAGGTAGCGGGAGGCCCGAGCAGTACTTC. Combining the CDR3 with reference TRBV2 and TRBJ2-7 gives the whole variable domain EPEVTQTPSHQVTQMGQEVILRCVPISNHLYFYWYRQILGQKVEFLVSFYNNEISEKSEIFDDQFSVERPDGSNFTLKIRSTKLEDSAMYFCASSEGSGRPEQYFGPGTRLTVT.

The rearrangement joins TRBV7-9 to TRBJ1-4; D might be TRBD1 (6 bases). The CDR3 runs 14 residues. CDR1 SEHNR and CDR2 FQNEAQ come from the germline V gene (reference sequence). Trimming left V 5 bases short and J 8 bases short, with 15 bases between. Written as DNA, the CDR3 is TGTGCCAGCAGCGGCGAGGGGGGGGACGAAAAACTGTTTTTT. Translating it yields CASSGEGGDEKLFF.

This clonotype was counted many times. The genes are TRBV3-1 and TRBJ1-1; unclear D gene. The CDR3 totals 11 residues. Germline-derived CDR1 and CDR2 are LGHDT and YNNKEL (reference sequence). With 4 bases removed from V and 3 bases from J, the gap between germline ends came to 3 bases. The DNA for the CDR3 is TGTGCCAGCAGCCGGGACACTGAAGCTTTCTTT. Protein product: CASSRDTEAFF.

This clonotype was picked up many times. The chain recombines TRBV6-5 with TRBJ2-2, with 7 bases fitting TRBD2. CDR1 is MNHEY and CDR2 is SVGAGI in the germline V gene. The CDR3 is made up of 17 amino acids. J gave up 5 bases and V 4 bases, and 13 bases lay outside the gene matches. CDR3 nucleotides: TGTGCCAGCAGTTCCGGCCACGAAAACGGGAGGACCGGGGAGCTGTTTTTT. Translating it yields CASSSGHENGRTGELFF.

This clonotype has at least ten counts. This chain uses TRBV27 with TRBJ1-1, with D possibly TRBD1 on 5 matching bases. The CDR3 extends over 15 amino acids. V gave up 6 bases and J gave up 1 base, with 15 bases separating them. Looked up from germline, CDR1 is MNHEY and CDR2 is SMNVEV (reference sequence). The CDR3 DNA reads TGTGCCAGCAGGGCGGCCCCGGGGGGGAACACTGAAGCTTTCTTT. Its protein product is CASRAAPGGNTEAFF.

In this sample, this clonotype turned up many times. This chain connects TRBV20-1 to TRBJ1-4, with D possibly matching TRBD1 (6 bases). The CDR3 consists of 13 residues. Germline-derived CDR1 and CDR2 are DFQATT and SNEGSKA (reference sequence). The V gene lost 4 bases and the J gene lost 0 bases, with 6 bases spanning the gap. The CDR3 is CSANRATNEKLFF. In DNA form, the CDR3 reads TGCAGTGCTAACAGGGCAACTAATGAAAAACTGTTTTTT.

At least ten counts were recorded for this clonotype. The DNA of the CDR3 is TGCGCCAGCAGTTTAGCGGGGCGAGGGGGGGAGACCCAGTACTTC. This codes for CASSLAGRGGETQYF. This chain connects TRBV10-2 to TRBJ2-5; 8 bases match TRBD2. Germline values: CDR1 WSHSY, CDR2 SAAADI. The CDR3 is made up of 15 amino acids. V lost 5 bases to trimming and J lost 5 bases; unmatched junction nucleotides: 10.

This clonotype was picked up many times. This sequence joins TRBV11-2 and TRBJ2-7; perhaps TRBD1 as D (5 bases). Germline V gene data show CDR1 as SGHAT and CDR2 as FQNNGV. V shed 0 bases and J shed 5 bases, with 14 bases lying between them. This CDR3 contains 15 residues. CDR3 nucleotide sequence: TGTGCCAGCAGCTTAGATCACGGCAGGGCTGACGAGCAGTACTTC. Its protein product is CASSLDHGRADEQYF.

This rearrangement joins TRBV25-1 to TRBJ2-6, with a tentative D call TRBD1 (6 bases). Trimming left V 8 bases short and J 8 bases short, with 10 bases between. CDR3 size: 12 residues. Germline values: CDR1 MGHDK, CDR2 SYGVNS. The CDR3 here is CASHRVTNVLTF. Here the CDR3 DNA reads TGTGCCAGCCACAGGGTAACCAACGTCCTGACTTTC. Together with reference TRBV25-1 and TRBJ2-6, the CDR3 gives the full variable domain: EADIYQTPRYLVIGTGKKITLECSQTMGHDKMYWYQQDPGMELHLIHYSYGVNSTEKGDLSSESTVSRIRTEHFPLTLESARPSHTSQYLCASHRVTNVLTFGAGSRLTVL.

The V call is TRBV5-6, the J call TRBJ2-5; the D gene is possibly TRBD1 (5 bases). Trimming removed 3 bases at V and 2 bases at J, with 14 bases between. Germline values: CDR1 SGHDT, CDR2 YYEEEE. There are 15 residues in the CDR3. The CDR3 DNA sequence: TGTGCCAGCAGCTCGCCCCACTCAGGGCAAGAGACCCAGTACTTC. Its translation is CASSSPHSGQETQYF.

This clonotype was seen many times. The chain recombines TRBV20-1 with TRBJ1-6; D is possibly TRBD1 (5 bases). Trimming took off 3 bases at V and 7 bases at J, with 7 bases between the two ends. CDR3 size: 12 residues. Germline V CDR1 and CDR2: DFQATT, SNEGSKA (reference sequence). The chain's CDR3 is CSARGGNSPLHF. The CDR3 DNA sequence: TGCAGTGCTAGGGGGGGGAATTCACCCCTCCACTTT.

This clonotype came up a few times. This rearrangement joins TRBV5-1 to TRBJ2-7, with D possibly being TRBD2 (7 bases). The CDR3 runs 17 residues. Germline CDR1 and CDR2: SGHRS and YFSETQ. V lost 4 bases and J lost 4, with 24 bases in between. CDR3 in amino acids: CASSRGVDSPRPYEQYF. In nucleotides, the CDR3 is TGCGCCAGCAGCCGGGGGGTGGACAGCCCGAGACCTTACGAGCAGTACTTC. Together with reference TRBV5-1 and TRBJ2-7, the CDR3 gives the full variable domain: KAGVTQTPRYLIKTRGQQVTLSCSPISGHRSVSWYQQTPGQGLQFLFEYFSETQRNKGNFPGRFSGRQFSNSRSEMNVSTLELGDSALYLCASSRGVDSPRPYEQYFGPGTRLTVT.

This clonotype was observed a handful of times. The chain recombines TRBV29-1 with TRBJ2-1; D is unclear. Per the germline V gene, CDR1 is SQVTM and CDR2 is ANQGSEA. The V gene lost 8 bases and the J gene lost 6 bases, with 11 bases spanning the gap. The CDR3 runs 11 residues. CDR3 amino acids: CSMRVANEQFF. For the CDR3, the DNA is TGCAGCATGAGAGTAGCCAATGAGCAGTTCTTC.

This clonotype was counted many times. CDR3 in amino acids: CATLGDPYTGELFF. DNA for the CDR3: TGTGCCACCCTCGGGGACCCATACACCGGGGAGCTGTTTTTT. The chain employs TRBV24-1 and TRBJ2-2; D could derive from TRBD1 or TRBD2 (5 bases each). CDR3 size: 14 residues. The V end lost 9 bases, the J end lost 3 bases, and 13 bases lay between the germline ends. Germline values: CDR1 KGHDR, CDR2 SFDVKD.

The gene calls are TRBV7-9 and TRBJ1-2; 8 bases line up with TRBD1. V gave up 4 bases and J gave up 5 bases; unmatched junction bases: 6. The CDR3 is 14 amino acids. Germline loops: CDR1 SEHNR, CDR2 FQNEAQ (reference sequence). This CDR3 reads CASSSRGLKYGYTF. CDR3 DNA sequence: TGTGCCAGCAGCTCCAGGGGGCTAAAGTATGGCTACACCTTC. The complete variable domain, with remaining parts taken from reference TRBV7-9 and TRBJ1-2, reads DTGVSQNPRHKITKRGQNVTFRCDPISEHNRLYWYRQTLGQGPEFLTYFQNEAQLEKSRLLSDRFSAERPKGSFSTLEIQRTEQGDSAMYLCASSSRGLKYGYTFGSGTRLTVV.

This clonotype was observed a handful of times. The gene calls are TRBV28 and TRBJ2-3; the D gene is possibly TRBD1 (5 bases). The CDR3 has 16 amino acids. Trimming took 2 bases from V and 2 from J, leaving 14 bases between them. The V gene's germline CDR1 is MDHEN and CDR2 SYDVKM. The CDR3 here is CASSLGHRTDTDTQYF. The CDR3 DNA reads as TGTGCCAGCAGTTTAGGACATAGGACCGACACAGATACGCAGTATTTT.

The chain couples TRBV10-3 to TRBJ2-7; maybe TRBD2 (6 bases). This CDR3 has 16 residues. Deletions cut 4 bases from V and 3 bases from J, with 19 bases between. Germline lookup yields CDR1 ENHRY and CDR2 SYGVKD. CDR3 nucleotide sequence: TGTGCCATCAGTGGGTCGAGACTAGTTTTACGCTACGAGCAGTACTTC. It codes for CAISGSRLVLRYEQYF.

This clonotype was picked up many times. This chain joins TRBV6-6 and TRBJ1-4; D not certain. The germline CDR1 and CDR2 sequences are MNHNY and SVGAGI (reference sequence). The CDR3 is 16 amino acids. V lost 0 bases to trimming and J lost 6 bases, with 14 bases between them. The CDR3 bases are TGTGCCAGCAGTTACTCGATCTGGAGTTTGGATGAAAAACTGTTTTTT. It codes for CASSYSIWSLDEKLFF.

The sample holds a few counts of this clonotype. The rearrangement joins TRBV20-1 to TRBJ2-3; TRBD2 aligns across 11 bases. Trimming took 6 bases from V and 6 from J; bases not matched to a gene: 11. The CDR3 runs to 15 residues. Looked up from germline, CDR1 is DFQATT and CDR2 is SNEGSKA (reference sequence). CDR3 nucleotide sequence: TGCAGTGCCATCTACCTAGCGGGGGGTGGTGATACGCAGTATTTT. Its protein product is CSAIYLAGGGDTQYF.

This clonotype has more than one count but fewer than ten. The V gene is TRBV10-3, the J gene TRBJ2-7; 8 positions match TRBD2. Trimming at V came to 4 bases and at J to 0 bases, leaving 11 bases not matched to a gene. The germline V gene has CDR1 ENHRY and CDR2 SYGVKD. The CDR3 consists of 17 residues. This CDR3 reads CAISGSREAGASYEQYF. The DNA of the CDR3 is TGTGCCATCAGTGGCTCCCGGGAAGCGGGGGCCTCCTACGAGCAGTACTTC.

V is TRBV20-1 and J is TRBJ1-5, with a tentative D call TRBD1 (5 bases). V was cut by 1 base and J by 6 bases, with 25 bases left in between. The CDR3 runs to 18 residues. Germline V gives CDR1 DFQATT, CDR2 SNEGSKA (reference sequence). The CDR3 DNA reads TGCAGTGCTAGAGTACGGCGGGGGGGTAGCCCTGCGGGTCAGCCCCAGCATTTT. It is translated as CSARVRRGGSPAGQPQHF.

Concerning this clonotype: A far larger clone is only one base removed, so a read error is likely. The chain employs TRBV6-1 and TRBJ2-7; a weak D match, TRBD1 (6 bases). Germline lookup yields CDR1 MNHNS and CDR2 SASEGT. This CDR3 is built from 16 residues. Trimming shortened V by 8 bases and J by 6 bases, and 26 bases separated the two germline ends. CDR3 protein: CASSRPFRQAVGEQYF. The CDR3 nucleotides are TGTGCCAGCTCTAGGCCTTTTCGACAGGCTGTCGGCGAGCAGTACTTC.

This clonotype was picked up a small number of times. The chain has TRBV7-9 and TRBJ2-7; D gene ambiguous. The V end lost 5 bases, the J end lost 2 bases, and 13 bases lay between the germline ends. The V gene's germline CDR1 is SEHNR and CDR2 FQNEAQ (reference sequence). The CDR3 is 14 amino acids. CDR3 residues: CASSKGFGPYEQYF. The CDR3 region has the DNA TGTGCCAGCAGCAAAGGGTTCGGTCCCTACGAGCAGTACTTC.

To note about this clonotype: Given a much more abundant clone one base away, this may be a read error. CDR3 in DNA: TGTGCCAGCAGTTTGGCGACAGGGGGGCCCTGCGAGCAGTACTTC. Translated: CASSLATGGPCEQYF. V usage is TRBV12-3 or TRBV12-4 and J usage is TRBJ2-7; 9 bases are shared with TRBD1. J was trimmed by 6 bases and V by 3 bases; bases with no gene match: 9. CDR3 length: 15 residues.

This chain joins TRBV10-3 and TRBJ2-3; D perhaps matches TRBD2 (6 bases). This CDR3 spans 16 amino acids. Between the trimmed V and J ends, which lost 0 bases and 2 bases, there was a span of 12 bases. The germline CDR1 and CDR2 sequences are ENHRY and SYGVKD. The CDR3 DNA follows: TGTGCCATCAGTGAGTCGAAGGCTAGCGCCACAGATACGCAGTATTTT. This sequence encodes CAISESKASATDTQYF.

This clonotype has a count of ten or more. The rearrangement links TRBV28 to TRBJ2-1, with 7 bases fitting TRBD2. Trimming cost V 7 bases and J 12 bases; bases outside gene matches: 18. Germline V gives CDR1 MDHEN, CDR2 SYDVKM. The CDR3 length is 15 residues. CDR3: CASNPPSGGMKGQFF. The DNA for the CDR3 is TGTGCCAGCAACCCCCCTAGCGGAGGTATGAAGGGGCAGTTCTTC.

The sample holds many counts of this clonotype. This chain links TRBV28 with TRBJ1-6; TRBD1 matches at 7 bases. CDR1 and CDR2 from the germline V gene are MDHEN and SYDVKM. This CDR3 is 15 amino acids long. The J segment lost 7 bases and the V segment lost 4 bases, leaving 7 bases of the junction unmatched. CDR3 nucleotides: TGTGCCAGCAGTTCCCCTGGGACAGTGAATTCACCCCTCCACTTT. Residues: CASSSPGTVNSPLHF.

The table lists this clonotype with many counts. V usage is TRBV7-2 and J usage is TRBJ1-1; TRBD1 agrees at 7 bases. Germline assignment: CDR1 SGHTA and CDR2 FQGNSA. This CDR3 region has 14 residues. With 5 bases clipped from V and 3 bases from J, the junction kept 6 bases outside the gene matches. This chain's CDR3 is CASSLRGQDTEAFF. The CDR3 nucleotides read TGTGCCAGCAGCCTCCGTGGACAGGACACTGAAGCTTTCTTT.

The sample holds many counts of this clonotype. This rearrangement joins TRBV12-3 or TRBV12-4 to TRBJ1-1; D possibly corresponds to TRBD1 (5 bases). The CDR3 is 13 amino acids. V was cut by 7 bases and J by 1 base, with 10 bases left in between. The CDR3 region has the DNA TGTGCCAGCACCCCGGGGACGAACACTGAAGCTTTCTTT. It translates to CASTPGTNTEAFF.